A selection of T cell receptor beta chains follows, all from one sample in a study of T cell responses to AZD1222 COVID-19 vaccine. Assay: immunoSEQ multiplex PCR; the TCRdb copy retains only in-frame clones and omits some. This sample has around 120,000 clones; 92% occur once, and the top ten carry about 8%. This specimen was peripheral blood, taken 28 days after the second AZD1222 dose. The receptor set was obtained from an adult who received the AZD1222 COVID-19 vaccine. Each CDR3 is given with its conserved first and last residue. The order of the fields is J gene, V gene, CDR3 protein.

TRBJ1-5 TRBV11-2 CASSLGSNSNQPQHF
TRBJ2-4 TRBV13 CASSLQEVNLAKNIQYF
TRBJ2-7 TRBV3-1/TRBV3-2 CASSQDPGTGTYEQYF
TRBJ2-5 TRBV25-1 CASSAGRPGETQYF
TRBJ2-1 TRBV19 CASSIEGYYNEQFF
TRBJ2-3 TRBV5-1 CASSLIRDSSTDTQYF
TRBJ2-1 TRBV9 CASSVRPWSSGRPQYNEQFF
TRBJ1-1 TRBV11-1 CASSLTGDGTEAFF
TRBJ1-1 TRBV3-1/TRBV3-2 CASSQDRWGAMNTEAFF
TRBJ1-1 TRBV7-9 CASSLDRVLMNTEAFF
TRBJ2-3 TRBV2 CASRIGSGVTDTQYF
TRBJ1-2 TRBV4-1 CASSQEIQGLISGYTF
TRBJ1-2 TRBV18 CASSPPGLGTGGDYGYTF
TRBJ1-3 TRBV19 CASSIARNSGNTIYF
TRBJ1-1 TRBV19 CASTDRGNTEAFF
TRBJ1-4 TRBV23-1 CASSQGTVFNEKLFF
TRBJ1-4 TRBV9 CASRGDLTGKLFF
TRBJ2-2 TRBV29-1 CSVVGGQAANTGELFF
TRBJ2-2 TRBV7-2 CASSWNPVNTGELFF
TRBJ1-5 TRBV21-1 CASSKGARAPYSNQPQHF
TRBJ1-4 TRBV28 CASSFSQLNEKLFF
TRBJ1-4 TRBV10-3 CAISRGQGGEKLFF
TRBJ2-7 TRBV7-6 CASSFPTSGNTYEQYF
TRBJ2-7 TRBV27 CASRTSGSVYEQYF
TRBJ2-5 TRBV3-1/TRBV3-2 CASSRPGTQETQYF
TRBJ2-7 TRBV28 CASSPTSGGFYEQYF
TRBJ1-6 TRBV11-3 CASSLDLNSPLHF
TRBJ1-2 TRBV3-1/TRBV3-2 CASSHRGRVDGYTF
TRBJ2-2 TRBV10-3 CACHAGTANTGELFF
TRBJ2-2 TRBV19 CASSIGTGGSNTGELFF
TRBJ2-7 TRBV14 CASSQEAQGANYEQYF
TRBJ1-2 TRBV6-5 CASRKPGRNYGYTF
TRBJ2-5 TRBV3-1/TRBV3-2 CASSQGYTSGGGETQYF
TRBJ2-2 TRBV5-4 CASSRDSSTGELFF
TRBJ1-2 TRBV18 CASSQDRVWGYTF
TRBJ2-5 TRBV6-5 CASTAGGATQYF
TRBJ1-1 TRBV7-9 CASSLSGNTEAFF
TRBJ1-1 TRBV2 CASSDRRPALNTEAFF
TRBJ2-1 TRBV11-1 CASSLGGAGRFF
TRBJ1-2 TRBV6-5 CASSYPGQGVYGYTF
TRBJ2-7 TRBV28 CASTPGGRGREQYF
TRBJ2-2 TRBV12-5 CASGPWPPMAGELFF
TRBJ2-3 TRBV11-2 CASSLVWRENTDTQYF
TRBJ2-1 TRBV5-4 CASSYDLGDTYNEQFF
TRBJ1-4 TRBV6-4 CASSRTDTMGNEKLFF
TRBJ1-1 TRBV7-2 CASSLFRGEAFF
TRBJ2-3 TRBV2 CASSNNQGGWGTDTQYF
TRBJ1-2 TRBV11-2 CASSPQGNYGYTF
TRBJ2-3 TRBV15 CATSRFGQGGTDTQYF